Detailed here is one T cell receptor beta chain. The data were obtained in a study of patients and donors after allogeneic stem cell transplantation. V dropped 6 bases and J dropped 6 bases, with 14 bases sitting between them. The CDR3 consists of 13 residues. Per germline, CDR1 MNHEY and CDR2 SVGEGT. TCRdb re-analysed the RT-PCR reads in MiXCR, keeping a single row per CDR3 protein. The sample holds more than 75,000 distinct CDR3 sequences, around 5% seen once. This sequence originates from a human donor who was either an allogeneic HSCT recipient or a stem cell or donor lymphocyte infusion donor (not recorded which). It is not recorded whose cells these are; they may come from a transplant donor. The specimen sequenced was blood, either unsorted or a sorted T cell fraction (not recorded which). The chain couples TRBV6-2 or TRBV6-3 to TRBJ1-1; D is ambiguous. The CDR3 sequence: CASSQNSYAEAFF. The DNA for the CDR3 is TGTGCCAGCAGCCAAAACAGTTACGCTGAAGCTTTCTTT.